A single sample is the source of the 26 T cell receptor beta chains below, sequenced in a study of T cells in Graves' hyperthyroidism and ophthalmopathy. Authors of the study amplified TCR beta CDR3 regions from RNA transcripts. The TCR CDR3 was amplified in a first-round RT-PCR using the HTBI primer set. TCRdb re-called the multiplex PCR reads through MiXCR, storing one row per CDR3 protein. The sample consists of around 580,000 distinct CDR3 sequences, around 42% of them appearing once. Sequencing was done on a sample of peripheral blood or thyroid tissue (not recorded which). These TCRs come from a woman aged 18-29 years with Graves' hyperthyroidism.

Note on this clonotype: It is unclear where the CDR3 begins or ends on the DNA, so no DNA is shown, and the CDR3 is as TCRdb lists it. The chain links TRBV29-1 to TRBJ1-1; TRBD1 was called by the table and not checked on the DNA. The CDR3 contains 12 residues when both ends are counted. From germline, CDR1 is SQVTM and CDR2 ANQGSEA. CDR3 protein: CICSASRQGRFF.

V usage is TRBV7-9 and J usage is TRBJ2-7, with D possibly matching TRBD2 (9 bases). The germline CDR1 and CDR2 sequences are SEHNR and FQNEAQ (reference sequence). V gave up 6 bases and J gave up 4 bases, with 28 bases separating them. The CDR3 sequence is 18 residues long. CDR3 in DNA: TGTGCCAGCAGGACCACGACAGGGGCAATAGCGGGAGCGTACGAGCAGTACTTC. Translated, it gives CASRTTTGAIAGAYEQYF.

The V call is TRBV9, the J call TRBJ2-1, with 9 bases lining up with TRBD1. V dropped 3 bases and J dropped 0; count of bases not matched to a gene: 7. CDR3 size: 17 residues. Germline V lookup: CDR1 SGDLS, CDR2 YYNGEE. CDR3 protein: CASSGTGTGSSYNEQFF. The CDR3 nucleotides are TGTGCCAGCAGCGGCACCGGGACAGGGAGCTCCTACAATGAGCAGTTCTTC.

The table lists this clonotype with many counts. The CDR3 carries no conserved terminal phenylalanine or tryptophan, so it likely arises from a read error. CDR3 region: CAISETLATNYGYTS. In DNA form, the CDR3 reads TGTGCCATCAGTGAGACTCTGGCAACGAACTATGGCTACACCTCC. This chain joins TRBV10-3 and TRBJ1-2; D gene uncertain. From germline, CDR1 is ENHRY and CDR2 SYGVKD. The CDR3 runs 15 residues. Trimming shortened V by 2 bases and J by 2 bases, and 12 bases separated the two germline ends.

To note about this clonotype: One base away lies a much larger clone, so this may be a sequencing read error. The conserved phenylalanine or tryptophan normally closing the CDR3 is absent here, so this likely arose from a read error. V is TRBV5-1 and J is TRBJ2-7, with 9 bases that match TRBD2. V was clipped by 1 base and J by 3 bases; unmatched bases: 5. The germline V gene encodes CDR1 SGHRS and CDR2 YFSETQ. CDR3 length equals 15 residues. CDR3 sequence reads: CASSLTSSGIYEQYL. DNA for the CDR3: TGCGCCAGCAGCTTGACTTCTAGCGGGATCTACGAGCAGTACTTA.

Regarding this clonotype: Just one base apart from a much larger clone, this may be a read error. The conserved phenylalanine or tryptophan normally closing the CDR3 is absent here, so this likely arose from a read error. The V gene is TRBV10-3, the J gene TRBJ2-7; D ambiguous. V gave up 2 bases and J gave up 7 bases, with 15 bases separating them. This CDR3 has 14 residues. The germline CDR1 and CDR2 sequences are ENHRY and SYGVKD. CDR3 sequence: CAISEDRVVGEQYL. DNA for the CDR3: TGTGCCATCAGTGAGGATAGGGTCGTCGGGGAGCAGTACCTC.

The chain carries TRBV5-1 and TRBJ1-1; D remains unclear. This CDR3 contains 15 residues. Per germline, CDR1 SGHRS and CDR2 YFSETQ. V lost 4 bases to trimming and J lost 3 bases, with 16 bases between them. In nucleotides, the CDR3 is TGCGCCAGCAGCGGAGCCCGAGGGATTCACACTGAAGCTTTCTTT. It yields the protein CASSGARGIHTEAFF.

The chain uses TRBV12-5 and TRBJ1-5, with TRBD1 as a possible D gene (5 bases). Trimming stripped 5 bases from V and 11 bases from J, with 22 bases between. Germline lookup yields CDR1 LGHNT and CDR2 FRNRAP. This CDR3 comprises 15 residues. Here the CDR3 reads CASGPTSGTQETQHF. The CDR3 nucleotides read TGTGCTAGTGGTCCGACTAGCGGGACCCAAGAGACCCAGCATTTT.

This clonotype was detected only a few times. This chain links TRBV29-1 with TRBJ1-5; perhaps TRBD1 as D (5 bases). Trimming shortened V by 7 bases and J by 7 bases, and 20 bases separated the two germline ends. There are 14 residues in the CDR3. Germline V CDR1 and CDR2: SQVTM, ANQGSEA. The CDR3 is CSERGLAGGQPQHF. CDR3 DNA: TGCAGCGAGAGGGGACTAGCGGGGGGGCAGCCCCAGCATTTT.

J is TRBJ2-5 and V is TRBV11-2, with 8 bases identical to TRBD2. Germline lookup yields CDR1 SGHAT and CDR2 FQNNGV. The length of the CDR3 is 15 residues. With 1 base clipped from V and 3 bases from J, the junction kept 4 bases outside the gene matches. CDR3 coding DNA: TGTGCCAGCAGCTTAGCGGGGACTAGGGAAGAGACCCAGTACTTC. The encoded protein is CASSLAGTREETQYF.

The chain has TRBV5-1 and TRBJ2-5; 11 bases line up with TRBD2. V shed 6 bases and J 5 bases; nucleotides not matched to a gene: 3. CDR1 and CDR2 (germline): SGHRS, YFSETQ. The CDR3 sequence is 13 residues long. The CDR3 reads CASIGLAGETQYF. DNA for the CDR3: TGCGCCAGCATCGGACTAGCGGGTGAGACCCAGTACTTC.

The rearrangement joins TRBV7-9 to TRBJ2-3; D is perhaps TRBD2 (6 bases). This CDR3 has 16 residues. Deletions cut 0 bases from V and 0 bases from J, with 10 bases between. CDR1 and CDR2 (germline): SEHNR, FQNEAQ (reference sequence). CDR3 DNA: TGTGCCAGCAGCTTAGCGCAGCGGGCTAGCACAGATACGCAGTATTTT. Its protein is CASSLAQRASTDTQYF. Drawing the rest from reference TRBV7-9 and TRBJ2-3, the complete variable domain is DTGVSQNPRHKITKRGQNVTFRCDPISEHNRLYWYRQTLGQGPEFLTYFQNEAQLEKSRLLSDRFSAERPKGSFSTLEIQRTEQGDSAMYLCASSLAQRASTDTQYFGPGTRLTVL.

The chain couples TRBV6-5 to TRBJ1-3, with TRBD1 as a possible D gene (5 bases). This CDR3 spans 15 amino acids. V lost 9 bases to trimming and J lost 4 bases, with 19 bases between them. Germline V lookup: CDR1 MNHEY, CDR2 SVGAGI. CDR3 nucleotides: TGTGCCAGAGGGACGGGATTAGGATCCGGAAACACCATATATTTT. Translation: CARGTGLGSGNTIYF.

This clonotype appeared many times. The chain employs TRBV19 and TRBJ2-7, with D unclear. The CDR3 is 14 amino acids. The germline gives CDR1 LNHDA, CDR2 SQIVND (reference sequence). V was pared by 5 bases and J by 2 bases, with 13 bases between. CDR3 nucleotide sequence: TGTGCCAGTAGTCCCCTCGCGGATGCCTACGAGCAGTACTTC. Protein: CASSPLADAYEQYF.

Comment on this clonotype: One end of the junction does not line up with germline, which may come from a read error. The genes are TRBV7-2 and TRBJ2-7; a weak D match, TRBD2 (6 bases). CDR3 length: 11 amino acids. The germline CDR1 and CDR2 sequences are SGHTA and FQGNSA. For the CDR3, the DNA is TGTGCCACCAGCGGGTATTACGAGCAGTACTTC. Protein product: CATSGYYEQYF.

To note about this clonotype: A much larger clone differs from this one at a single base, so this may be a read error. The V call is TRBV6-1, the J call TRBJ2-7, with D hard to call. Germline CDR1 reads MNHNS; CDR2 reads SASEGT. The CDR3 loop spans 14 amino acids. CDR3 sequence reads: CASSDRVDIGERYF. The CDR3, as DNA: TGTGCCAGCAGTGATAGAGTCGACATCGGCGAGCGGTACTTC.

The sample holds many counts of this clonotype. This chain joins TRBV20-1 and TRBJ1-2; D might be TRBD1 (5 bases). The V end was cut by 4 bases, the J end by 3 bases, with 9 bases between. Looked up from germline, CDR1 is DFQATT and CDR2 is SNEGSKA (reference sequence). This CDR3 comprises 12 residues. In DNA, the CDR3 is TGCAGTGCTACAAGGGGCGACTATGGCTACACCTTC. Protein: CSATRGDYGYTF.

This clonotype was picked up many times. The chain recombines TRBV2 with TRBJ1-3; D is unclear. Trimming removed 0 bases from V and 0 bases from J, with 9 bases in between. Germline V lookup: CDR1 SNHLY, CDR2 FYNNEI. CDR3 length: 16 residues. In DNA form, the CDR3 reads TGTGCCAGCAGTGAAGCGAGAGGGAGCTCTGGAAACACCATATATTTT. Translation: CASSEARGSSGNTIYF.

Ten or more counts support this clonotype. This chain's CDR3 is CASSIQQLTEAFF. CDR3 bases: TGTGCCAGTAGTATCCAACAGCTCACTGAAGCTTTCTTT. The V and J genes are TRBV19 and TRBJ1-1; unclear D gene. The V and J ends lost 3 bases and 4 bases respectively, with 9 bases between them. Germline V gives CDR1 LNHDA, CDR2 SQIVND (reference sequence). This CDR3 comprises 13 residues.

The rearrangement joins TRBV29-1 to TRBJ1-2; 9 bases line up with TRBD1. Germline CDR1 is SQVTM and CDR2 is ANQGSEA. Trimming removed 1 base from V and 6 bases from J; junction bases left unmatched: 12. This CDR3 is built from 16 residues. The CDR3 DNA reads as TGCAGCGTTGAAGGCTCAAACCGACAGGGGGTTCATGGCTACACCTTC. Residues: CSVEGSNRQGVHGYTF.

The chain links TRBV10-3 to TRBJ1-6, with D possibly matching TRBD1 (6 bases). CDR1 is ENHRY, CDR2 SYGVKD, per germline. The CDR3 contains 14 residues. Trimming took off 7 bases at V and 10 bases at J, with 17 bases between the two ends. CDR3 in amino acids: CAIMGAGGGSPLHF. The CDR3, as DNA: TGTGCCATCATGGGGGCGGGCGGGGGCTCACCCCTCCACTTT.

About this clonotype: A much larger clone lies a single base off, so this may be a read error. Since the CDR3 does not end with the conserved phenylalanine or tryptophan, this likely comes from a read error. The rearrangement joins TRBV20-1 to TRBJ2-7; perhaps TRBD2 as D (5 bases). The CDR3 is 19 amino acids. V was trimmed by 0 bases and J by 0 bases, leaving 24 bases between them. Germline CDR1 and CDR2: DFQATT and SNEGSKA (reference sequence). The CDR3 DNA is TGCAGTGCTAGAGACCGTGGGAGCCGGCCGATTCTGAGCTCCTACGAGCAGTACCTC. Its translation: CSARDRGSRPILSSYEQYL.

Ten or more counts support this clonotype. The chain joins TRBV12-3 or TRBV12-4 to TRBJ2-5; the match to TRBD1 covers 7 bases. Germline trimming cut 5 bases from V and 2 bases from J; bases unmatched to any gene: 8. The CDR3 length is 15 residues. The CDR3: CASSPPKTGQETQYF. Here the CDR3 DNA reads TGTGCCAGCAGTCCACCGAAGACAGGGCAAGAGACCCAGTACTTC.

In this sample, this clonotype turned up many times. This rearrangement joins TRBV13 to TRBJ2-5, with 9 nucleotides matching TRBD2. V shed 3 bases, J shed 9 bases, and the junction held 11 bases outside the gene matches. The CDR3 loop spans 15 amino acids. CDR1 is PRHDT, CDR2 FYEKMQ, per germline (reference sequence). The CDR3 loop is CASSFRLAATRAQYF. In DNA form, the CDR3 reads TGTGCCAGCAGCTTCCGACTAGCGGCTACAAGGGCCCAGTACTTC. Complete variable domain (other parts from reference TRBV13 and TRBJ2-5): AAGVIQSPRHLIKEKRETATLKCYPIPRHDTVYWYQQGPGQDPQFLISFYEKMQSDKGSIPDRFSAQQFSDYHSELNMSSLELGDSALYFCASSFRLAATRAQYFGPGTRLLVL.

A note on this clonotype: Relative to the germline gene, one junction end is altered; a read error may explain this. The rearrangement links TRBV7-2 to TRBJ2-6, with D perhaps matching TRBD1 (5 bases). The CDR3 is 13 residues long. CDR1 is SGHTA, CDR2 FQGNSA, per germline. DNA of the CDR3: TGTGCCAGCAGCGTATCTGGGGCCAACGTCCTGACCTTC. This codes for CASSVSGANVLTF.

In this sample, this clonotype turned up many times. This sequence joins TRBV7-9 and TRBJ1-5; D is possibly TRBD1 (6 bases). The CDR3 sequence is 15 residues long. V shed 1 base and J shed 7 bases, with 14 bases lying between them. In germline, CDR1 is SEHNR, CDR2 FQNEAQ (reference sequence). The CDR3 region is CASSLEGESGQPQHF. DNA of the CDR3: TGTGCCAGCAGCTTAGAGGGGGAGTCTGGGCAGCCCCAGCATTTT.